These 8 T cell receptor beta chains were all obtained from the same sample, sequenced in a study of multiple sclerosis patients with progressive multifocal leukoencephalopathy. Time point denoted: 6 to 7 months of natalizumab therapy. TCRdb's table, derived via immunoSEQ multiplex PCR, lists solely in-frame clones and lacks some. The data contain 29,000 or so clones, about nine tenths of them singletons. Sequences were derived from PBMCs, sampled from a patient treated with natalizumab. Receptors originate from a human donor with multiple sclerosis.

This rearrangement joins TRBV28 to TRBJ2-2, with D perhaps being TRBD1 or TRBD2 (5 bases each). CDR3 length equals 12 residues. The V end lost 6 bases, the J end lost 6 bases, and 8 bases lay between the germline ends. Germline CDR1 is MDHEN and CDR2 is SYDVKM. CDR3 amino acids: CASSRGPGELFF. The CDR3 DNA reads TGTGCCAGCAGCCGGGGCCCCGGGGAGCTGTTTTTT.

This sequence joins TRBV7-3 and TRBJ2-7, with D uncertain. Trimming stripped 5 bases from V and 2 bases from J, with 13 bases between. This CDR3 comprises 14 residues. Germline V lookup: CDR1 SGHTA, CDR2 FQGTGA. The chain's CDR3 is CASSPTTGTYEQYF. In nucleotides, the CDR3 is TGTGCCAGCAGCCCTACGACGGGCACCTACGAGCAGTACTTC.

The CDR3 loop is CASSPFSGKNEQYF. For the CDR3, the DNA is TGTGCCAGCAGCCCTTTTAGCGGGAAAAACGAGCAGTACTTC. The chain uses TRBV7-2 and TRBJ2-7; 8 bases match TRBD2. Germline V gene lookup returns CDR1 SGHTA and CDR2 FQGNSA. The V gene end was trimmed by 5 bases and the J gene end by 5 bases; junction bases not matched to a gene: 8. The CDR3 length is 14 residues.

The chain couples TRBV15 to TRBJ1-2; maybe TRBD1 (6 bases). The V end lost 0 bases, the J end lost 6 bases, and 14 bases lay between the germline ends. The CDR3 runs 15 residues. Germline values: CDR1 LNHNV, CDR2 YYDKDF (reference sequence). CDR3 in DNA: TGTGCCACCAGCAGAGACAAACAGGGTTGGGATGGCTACACCTTC. This gives the protein CATSRDKQGWDGYTF.

This clone has more than one count but fewer than ten. The chain combines TRBV5-1 with TRBJ2-2; TRBD1 matches at 8 bases. The V and J ends lost 4 bases and 4 bases, in that order; junction bases with no gene match: 6. The CDR3 is 15 residues long. Germline values: CDR1 SGHRS, CDR2 YFSETQ. The CDR3 DNA reads as TGCGCCAGCAGCCAACTGACAGGGGCCACCGGGGAGCTGTTTTTT. It encodes CASSQLTGATGELFF.

The V gene is TRBV27, the J gene TRBJ2-2, with D unclear. The CDR3 covers 16 residues. Germline V CDR1 and CDR2: MNHEY, SMNVEV (reference sequence). V shed 6 bases and J shed 0 bases, with 14 bases lying between them. The CDR3 nucleotides are TGTGCCAGCAGCCCCCGAGAGCAGGCGAACACCGGGGAGCTGTTTTTT. The encoded protein is CASSPREQANTGELFF.

This clone was counted once. The chain joins TRBV4-1 to TRBJ1-2; D is possibly TRBD1 (6 bases). This CDR3 contains 15 residues. Trimming stripped 3 bases from V and 4 bases from J, with 15 bases between. CDR1 and CDR2 (germline): MGHRA, YSYEKL. The CDR3 is CASSHHPTGTYGYTF. The CDR3 nucleotides are TGCGCCAGCAGCCACCATCCGACAGGAACCTATGGCTACACCTTC.

The chain combines TRBV28 with TRBJ2-7; 9 bases are shared with TRBD2. Germline V gives CDR1 MDHEN, CDR2 SYDVKM. CDR3 length: 15 amino acids. V lost 3 bases, J lost 5 bases, and 8 bases stayed unmatched. In DNA, the CDR3 is TGTGCCAGCAGTTTGCGGCGGGAGGGCCAGGACGAGCAGTACTTC. As protein: CASSLRREGQDEQYF. Based on the CDR3 plus reference TRBV28 and TRBJ2-7, the full variable domain is DVKVTQSSRYLVKRTGEKVFLECVQDMDHENMFWYRQDPGLGLRLIYFSYDVKMKEKGDIPEGYSVSREKKERFSLILESASTNQTSMYLCASSLRREGQDEQYFGPGTRLTVT.